This is a list of T cell receptor beta chains from one sample in a study of shared clonotypes between healthy human individuals. The assay was immunoSEQ multiplex PCR, and TCRdb's table has in-frame clones only and misses some. The profile shows around 1.9 million clones, just over 90% of them singletons. Material for sequencing was naive CD8+ T cells from PBMCs. The receptors were sampled from a man between 18 and 29 years old in good health. Some clones in this sample may be carry-over from other donors' samples. CDR3s leave out the opening cysteine and the closing phenylalanine or tryptophan.

V	J	CDR3
TRBV30	TRBJ1-1	AWSVGQGAF
TRBV5-6	TRBJ2-7	ASSVQGSEQY
TRBV7-2	TRBJ2-7	ASSDGDEQY
TRBV5-1	TRBJ2-7	ASSLTSGSYEQY
TRBV25-1	TRBJ1-6	ASSEWVGLTNSPLH
TRBV27	TRBJ1-1	ASSPDRGVGTEAF
TRBV7-9	TRBJ2-1	ASSLGFAGASYNEQF
TRBV29-1	TRBJ1-5	SVEVTGGNQPQH
TRBV7-8	TRBJ2-3	ASSLAGSTDTQY
TRBV13	TRBJ2-1	ASSTRATGPHNEQF
TRBV9	TRBJ2-3	ASSVGGFDKDTQY
TRBV6-1	TRBJ1-2	ASREQGIRGYT
TRBV2	TRBJ1-4	ASSETDSLNEKLF
TRBV9	TRBJ2-7	ASSVYRDSTYEQY
TRBV10-2	TRBJ1-1	ASRRWGNTEAF
TRBV19	TRBJ1-1	ASSVLQGMNTEAF
TRBV9	TRBJ2-3	ASSVHGELTDTQY
TRBV28	TRBJ2-1	ASSSPGTGGDNEQF
TRBV10-3	TRBJ2-7	AIRGTEIYEQY
TRBV7-9	TRBJ2-1	ASSPVLAGVLEQF
TRBV7-9	TRBJ2-7	ASSLTYEQY
TRBV7-9	TRBJ2-5	ASSSRTGGIIQETQY
TRBV7-9	TRBJ2-7	ASSPVKLGPRFSYEQY
TRBV7-8	TRBJ1-5	ASSLASFGNQPQH
TRBV9	TRBJ2-5	ASSSPTSGIQETQY
TRBV5-6	TRBJ1-4	ASSLWDRKLF
TRBV29-1	TRBJ1-1	TDGSIEAF
TRBV19	TRBJ2-1	ASSIVGWDEQF
TRBV11-2	TRBJ1-2	ASSLAPVDGYT
TRBV2	TRBJ2-1	ASSGPRESGEAYNEQF
TRBV5-1	TRBJ2-7	ASSLAGTAYEQY
TRBV4-3	TRBJ2-1	ASSQDLLGGTYNEQF
TRBV9	TRBJ2-1	ASSVGSGNPGGNEQF
TRBV5-1	TRBJ2-7	ASSYYGSSYEQY
TRBV9	TRBJ1-3	ASSVAGASGNTIY
TRBV7-6	TRBJ2-1	ASSSSFLAGGGDEQF
TRBV10-3	TRBJ1-3	ATRTGEENTIY
TRBV29-1	TRBJ1-2	SVLGGLGYGYT
TRBV6-5	TRBJ2-7	ASSYSMGQATYEQY
TRBV27	TRBJ1-2	ASSLYSPANYGYT
TRBV2	TRBJ2-7	ASRHSTGGETIYEQY
TRBV9	TRBJ2-2	ASSVGAGTSGTGELF
TRBV27	TRBJ1-4	ASSNETDRYYNVEKLF
TRBV2	TRBJ1-4	ASRSRDRGNGNEKLF
TRBV15	TRBJ2-5	ATSRDSGLADLQETQY
TRBV27	TRBJ2-2	ASSPNTGELF